A single sample gave rise to the 26 T cell receptor beta chains below, sequenced in a study of regulatory T cells in long-lasting Graves disease. Sequencing libraries for TCR beta were prepared with iRepertoire HTBI primers and Arm-PCR of CDR3 regions. TCRdb processed the multiplex PCR reads anew with MiXCR; each CDR3 protein has one entry. The table has around 450,000 distinct CDR3 sequences, roughly 15% seen once. Stated time point: newly diagnosed GD, antithyroid drugs for less than 3 months. RNA extracted from PBMCs served as the sequencing template. The sample also formed part of further work on T cells in Graves' hyperthyroidism and ophthalmopathy.

Sample: peripheral blood mononuclear cells (PBMCs), taken at new diagnosis, from a patient treated with antithyroid drugs. Receptors originate from a middle-aged woman with Graves disease.

In its sample, this clonotype was seen many times. The genes are TRBV9 and TRBJ1-6; D not certain. The CDR3 loop spans 13 amino acids. Germline V gives CDR1 SGDLS, CDR2 YYNGEE. The germline V and J ends were trimmed by 1 base and 8 bases, with 7 bases remaining between them. The CDR3 DNA is TGTGCCAGCAGCGTAAGGACTCATTCACCCCTCCACTTT. Translating gives CASSVRTHSPLHF. Full variable domain (missing parts from reference TRBV9 and TRBJ1-6): DSGVTQTPKHLITATGQRVTLRCSPRSGDLSVYWYQQSLDQGLQFLIQYYNGEERAKGNILERFSAQQFPDLHSELNLSSLELGDSALYFCASSVRTHSPLHFGNGTRLTVT.

This clonotype was recorded only once. One end of the junction does not line up with germline, which may come from a read error. The chain recombines TRBV5-1 with TRBJ1-3, with D hard to call. Germline-derived CDR1 and CDR2 are SGHRS and YFSETQ. The CDR3 extends over 16 amino acids. Here the CDR3 DNA reads TGCGCCAGCAGCTTGGGTGACAAGAGCTCTGGAAACACCATGTATTTT. Protein product: CASSLGDKSSGNTMYF.

This clonotype occurred many times. The chain couples TRBV5-1 to TRBJ2-1; TRBD1 matches at 7 bases. V was clipped by 4 bases and J by 8 bases; unmatched bases: 9. Germline-derived CDR1 and CDR2 are SGHRS and YFSETQ. This CDR3 is 14 amino acids long. The CDR3 reads CASSPTTGADEQFF. The CDR3 DNA reads as TGCGCCAGCAGCCCAACCACAGGGGCCGATGAGCAGTTCTTC.

As concerns this clonotype: A much bigger clone sits one base away, suggesting this may be a read error. The V and J genes are TRBV7-9 and TRBJ2-7; the match to TRBD1 covers 7 bases. The germline CDR1 and CDR2 sequences are SEHNR and FQNEAQ (reference sequence). V was clipped by 3 bases and J by 4 bases; unmatched bases: 9. This CDR3 is 15 amino acids long. The DNA for the CDR3 is TGTGCCAGCAGCTTCACCGGGACAGCGAGATACGAGCAGTACTTC. It codes for CASSFTGTARYEQYF.

This clonotype was counted many times. The rearrangement joins TRBV18 to TRBJ2-5; D is undetermined. This CDR3 spans 16 amino acids. V was pared by 0 bases and J by 1 base, with 12 bases between. Germline V gene sequence: CDR1 KGHSH, CDR2 LQKENI. CDR3 coding DNA: TGTGCCAGCTCACCACCGTCGAGTCGCGCCCAAGAGACCCAGTACTTC. It translates to CASSPPSSRAQETQYF.

This clonotype was counted many times. CDR3: CASSSDDSKNEQFF. CDR3 DNA: TGTGCCAGCAGTTCAGACGACAGCAAGAATGAGCAGTTCTTC. The rearrangement uses TRBV28 and TRBJ2-1; D may be TRBD1 (5 bases). Germline assignment: CDR1 MDHEN and CDR2 SYDVKM. The CDR3 runs 14 residues. V shed 4 bases and J shed 7 bases, with 14 bases lying between them.

This clonotype came up a few times. The genes are TRBV5-5 and TRBJ2-4, with 10 positions matching TRBD1. Per the germline V gene, CDR1 is SGHKS and CDR2 is YYEKEE (reference sequence). The CDR3 sequence is 14 residues long. After removal of 2 bases from V and 13 bases from J, the junction contained 9 bases not matched to a gene. CDR3 sequence reads: CASSLDRGPRQQYF. The CDR3, as DNA: TGTGCCAGCAGCTTAGACAGGGGGCCGCGCCAACAGTACTTC.

Worth noting for this clonotype: A single base is all that separates this from a far larger clone, so a read error is likely. This rearrangement joins TRBV11-3 to TRBJ2-1, with 9 bases that match TRBD2. Germline trimming cut 4 bases from V and 8 bases from J; bases unmatched to any gene: 9. This CDR3 is built from 15 residues. Germline V lookup: CDR1 SGHNT, CDR2 YENEEA. CDR3 amino acids: CASSSQAGGFDEQFF. The CDR3 nucleotides read TGTGCCAGCAGCTCGCAAGCGGGAGGCTTCGATGAGCAGTTCTTC.

There are many counts of this clonotype. The chain links TRBV3-1 to TRBJ2-2, with 10 bases that match TRBD2. Unmatched junction bases numbered 3, after V lost 2 bases and J lost 6 bases. Germline CDR1 LGHDT, CDR2 YNNKEL (reference sequence). The CDR3 has 15 amino acids. CDR3 DNA: TGTGCCAGCAGCCAATCTAGCGGGAGCGCCGGGGAGCTGTTTTTT. Amino acid sequence: CASSQSSGSAGELFF.

This clonotype occurred once. This chain joins TRBV9 and TRBJ2-1, with a weak D call TRBD2 (6 bases). Trimming cost V 4 bases and J 4 bases, with 15 bases left between them. The V gene's germline CDR1 is SGDLS and CDR2 YYNGEE. The CDR3 runs 15 residues. This chain's CDR3 is CASSSPGGGYNEQFF. In DNA form, the CDR3 reads TGTGCCAGCAGCTCGCCGGGCGGAGGGTACAATGAGCAGTTCTTC.

This clonotype was picked up many times. The chain couples TRBV28 to TRBJ2-1, with D perhaps being TRBD1 or TRBD2 (5 bases each). The CDR3 has 17 amino acids. V dropped 1 base and J dropped 4 bases, with 17 bases sitting between them. Germline V gene lookup returns CDR1 MDHEN and CDR2 SYDVKM. The DNA for the CDR3 is TGTGCCAGCAGTTTATTTTATAGCGCAGGGAAGTACAATGAGCAGTTCTTC. This sequence encodes CASSLFYSAGKYNEQFF.

In this sample, this clonotype turned up many times. The V call is TRBV7-8, the J call TRBJ2-5, with TRBD2 identical over 11 bases. V was clipped by 5 bases and J by 7 bases; unmatched bases: 12. This CDR3 has 16 residues. The germline V gene has CDR1 SGHVS and CDR2 FQNEAQ. CDR3 sequence (DNA): TGTGCCAGCAGCGGCTTAGCGGGAGGGAACCGGTGGACCCAGTACTTC. It codes for CASSGLAGGNRWTQYF.

This clonotype was found many times. One end of the junction is discordant with germline, which a read error may explain. This chain joins TRBV4-1 and TRBJ1-4, with D possibly TRBD1 on 6 matching bases. The CDR3 is made up of 13 amino acids. Germline CDR1 is MGHRA and CDR2 is YSYEKL. CDR3 protein: CASSQVEGHPSTF. As DNA, the CDR3 is TGCGCCAGCAGCCAAGTTGAGGGACACCCAAGCACCTTT.

V and J are TRBV20-1 and TRBJ2-5, with D possibly matching TRBD1 (6 bases). V lost 2 bases, J lost 3 bases, and 10 bases lay in between. Germline lookup yields CDR1 DFQATT and CDR2 SNEGSKA (reference sequence). The CDR3 is 13 residues long. In DNA form, the CDR3 reads TGCAGTGCTAGATCAACAGGGAAAGAGACCCAGTACTTC. This encodes CSARSTGKETQYF.

This clonotype was detected ten times or more. The V call is TRBV6-1, the J call TRBJ1-1, with 10 bases identical to TRBD1. J was trimmed by 5 bases and V by 6 bases; bases with no gene match: 6. The CDR3 contains 14 residues. Germline assignment: CDR1 MNHNS and CDR2 SASEGT. CDR3 sequence: CASRAGTGETEAFF. The DNA of the CDR3 is TGTGCCAGCAGAGCGGGGACAGGGGAGACTGAAGCTTTCTTT.

This clonotype occurred a few times. The rearrangement joins TRBV7-9 to TRBJ2-5; 7 nucleotides line up with TRBD2. The germline CDR1 and CDR2 sequences are SEHNR and FQNEAQ (reference sequence). CDR3 length equals 14 residues. V trimming: 0 bases; J trimming: 5 bases; junction bases outside the gene matches: 3. The CDR3 bases are TGTGCCAGCAGCTTAGCGCGGGAGCGGGAGACCCAGTACTTC. Translated, it gives CASSLARERETQYF.

The chain employs TRBV7-6 and TRBJ2-7; 12 bases are a match to TRBD2. With V trimmed by 2 bases and J by 7 bases, 3 bases remained unmatched. CDR3 length equals 14 residues. Germline loops: CDR1 SGHVS, CDR2 FNYEAQ. In DNA, the CDR3 is TGTGCCAGCAGCTTAAGGACTAGCGGGATTGAGCAGTACTTC. Its translation: CASSLRTSGIEQYF.

This clonotype was counted ten times or more. The chain couples TRBV30 to TRBJ1-2; no clear D. Trimming left V 2 bases short and J 4 bases short, with 8 bases between. The CDR3 length is 12 residues. Germline loops: CDR1 GTSNPN, CDR2 SVGIG (reference sequence). This chain's CDR3 is CAWSPDGYGYTF. The DNA of the CDR3 is TGTGCCTGGAGTCCAGATGGCTATGGCTACACCTTC.

The chain is built from TRBV13 and TRBJ2-7, with D maybe TRBD2 (6 bases). Per germline, CDR1 PRHDT and CDR2 FYEKMQ (reference sequence). Trimming pared 5 bases from V and 3 bases from J, leaving 26 bases between. The CDR3 covers 18 residues. The CDR3 sequence: CASSRGVLAVAVLYEQYF. DNA for the CDR3: TGTGCCAGCAGCCGGGGTGTACTGGCAGTAGCGGTCCTCTACGAGCAGTACTTC.

This clonotype was detected many times. This sequence joins TRBV6-1 and TRBJ1-5; TRBD1 matches at 7 bases. Germline lookup yields CDR1 MNHNS and CDR2 SASEGT. The CDR3 loop spans 14 amino acids. J gave up 3 bases and V 4 bases, and 3 bases lay outside the gene matches. CDR3 nucleotides: TGTGCCAGCAGTGGGACAGGTAACAATCAGCCCCAGCATTTT. It codes for CASSGTGNNQPQHF.

This clonotype came up many times. This rearrangement joins TRBV5-5 to TRBJ2-2, with no clear D. Germline CDR1 reads SGHKS; CDR2 reads YYEKEE (reference sequence). There are 13 residues in the CDR3. The V end was cut by 6 bases, the J end by 3 bases, with 9 bases between. CDR3 protein: CASIGQYTGELFF. In DNA, the CDR3 is TGTGCCAGCATCGGGCAATACACCGGGGAGCTGTTTTTT.

This clonotype was counted many times. V gene TRBV12-3 or TRBV12-4 combines with J gene TRBJ2-1; TRBD1 might be the D (5 bases). V lost 7 bases and J lost 7, with 14 bases in between. This CDR3 is built from 13 residues. The CDR3 is CASTQGSLNEQFF. As DNA, the CDR3 is TGTGCCAGCACCCAGGGAAGTCTAAATGAGCAGTTCTTC.

The sample holds a few counts of this clonotype. The chain has TRBV19 and TRBJ2-4; the D gene is possibly TRBD2 (6 bases). The CDR3 runs 14 residues. The germline gives CDR1 LNHDA, CDR2 SQIVND (reference sequence). Trimming pared 6 bases from V and 1 base from J, leaving 10 bases between. The CDR3 sequence is CASSGGWAKNIQYF. Here the CDR3 DNA reads TGTGCCAGTAGCGGAGGGTGGGCCAAAAACATTCAGTACTTC. The variable domain in full, completed from reference TRBV19 and TRBJ2-4, reads DGGITQSPKYLFRKEGQNVTLSCEQNLNHDAMYWYRQDPGQGLRLIYYSQIVNDFQKGDIAEGYSVSREKKESFPLTVTSAQKNPTAFYLCASSGGWAKNIQYFGAGTRLSVL.

Many counts were recorded for this clonotype. V gene TRBV2 combines with J gene TRBJ2-4, with 7 bases aligning to TRBD2. The CDR3 loop spans 15 amino acids. CDR1 SNHLY and CDR2 FYNNEI come from the germline V gene. The V and J ends lost 0 bases and 8 bases, in that order; junction bases with no gene match: 7. CDR3 protein: CASSEAGLTGDIQYF. As DNA, the CDR3 is TGTGCCAGCAGTGAAGCGGGACTAACTGGGGACATTCAGTACTTC.

The table lists this clonotype with many counts. The V call is TRBV20-1, the J call TRBJ2-7, with 10 bases identical to TRBD2. Germline CDR1 is DFQATT and CDR2 is SNEGSKA (reference sequence). The junction had 6 bases not matched to a gene; V was cut back by 4 bases and J by 6 bases. CDR3 length equals 13 residues. The CDR3 DNA is TGCAGTGCTAACCTAGCGGGAGTAAGCGAGCAGTACTTC. Amino acid sequence: CSANLAGVSEQYF.

The J gene is TRBJ1-1, the V gene TRBV30; D possibly corresponds to TRBD1 (5 bases). The CDR3 contains 12 residues. CDR1 and CDR2 from the germline V gene are GTSNPN and SVGIG (reference sequence). Deletions cut 2 bases from V and 6 bases from J, with 10 bases between. The CDR3 is CAWSWQGAEAFF. The DNA for the CDR3 is TGTGCCTGGAGTTGGCAGGGCGCTGAAGCTTTCTTT.